This TCR beta chain is drawn from a study of blood T cell repertoires in COVID-19. On the study more broadly: Sites in the United States, Italy and Spain provided acute and convalescent COVID-19 samples. PBMCs, B-cell-depleted T cells, or T cells provided the cDNA or gDNA that made up the material.

Original analysis: Researchers report that nucleated cell counts were estimated from reference gene primer amplification. Measured with immunoSEQ multiplex PCR; TCRdb has only the in-frame clones, and not every one. That table supplies the V and J calls and clone size; D and trimming were determined from the DNA. The sample contains roughly 84,000 clones, roughly 80% of which appear only once. This sequence was found in a woman in her fifties or sixties with acute or convalescent COVID-19. Sequencing was carried out using peripheral blood.

CDR3 in amino acids: CAIRGTGGSGNTIYF. The CDR3 DNA follows: TGTGCCATCAGGGGGACAGGAGGCTCTGGAAACACCATATATTTT. The chain combines TRBV10-3 with TRBJ1-3; 8 bases match TRBD1. Per the germline V gene, CDR1 is ENHRY and CDR2 is SYGVKD. The V and J ends lost 6 bases and 0 bases, in that order; junction bases with no gene match: 4. The CDR3 loop spans 15 amino acids.